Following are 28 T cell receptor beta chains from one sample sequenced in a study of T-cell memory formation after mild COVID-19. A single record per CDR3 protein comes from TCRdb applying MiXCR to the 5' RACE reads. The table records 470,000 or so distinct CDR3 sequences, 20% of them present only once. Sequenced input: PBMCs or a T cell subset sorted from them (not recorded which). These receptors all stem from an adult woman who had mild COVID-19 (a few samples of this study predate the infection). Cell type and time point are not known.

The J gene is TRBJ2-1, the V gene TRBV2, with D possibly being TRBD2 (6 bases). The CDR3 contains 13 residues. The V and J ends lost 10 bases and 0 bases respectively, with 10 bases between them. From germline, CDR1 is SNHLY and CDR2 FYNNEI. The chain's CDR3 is CATAGSSYNEQFF. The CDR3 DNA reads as TGTGCCACCGCGGGGAGCTCCTACAATGAGCAGTTCTTC.

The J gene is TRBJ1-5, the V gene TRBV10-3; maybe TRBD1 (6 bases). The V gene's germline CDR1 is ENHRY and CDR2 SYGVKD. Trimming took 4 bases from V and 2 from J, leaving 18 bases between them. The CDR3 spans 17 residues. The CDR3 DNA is TGTGCCATCAGTGCACAACCAGGGGAAATAGGCAATCAGCCCCAGCATTTT. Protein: CAISAQPGEIGNQPQHF.

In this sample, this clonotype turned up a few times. In DNA form, the CDR3 reads TGTGCCAGCAGTGAAGATTTGTTCGCTGAAGCTTTCTTT. It codes for CASSEDLFAEAFF. V usage is TRBV6-1 and J usage is TRBJ1-1; D not resolved. Germline V gene lookup returns CDR1 MNHNS and CDR2 SASEGT. V dropped 1 base and J dropped 6 bases, with 9 bases sitting between them. This CDR3 comprises 13 residues.

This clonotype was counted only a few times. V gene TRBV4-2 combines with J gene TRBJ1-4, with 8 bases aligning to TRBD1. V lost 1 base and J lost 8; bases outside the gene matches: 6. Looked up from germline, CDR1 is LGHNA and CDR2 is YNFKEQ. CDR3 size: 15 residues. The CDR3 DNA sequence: TGTGCCAGCAGCCAAGTCGCCAGGGGGCGAGAAAAACTGTTTTTT. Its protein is CASSQVARGREKLFF.

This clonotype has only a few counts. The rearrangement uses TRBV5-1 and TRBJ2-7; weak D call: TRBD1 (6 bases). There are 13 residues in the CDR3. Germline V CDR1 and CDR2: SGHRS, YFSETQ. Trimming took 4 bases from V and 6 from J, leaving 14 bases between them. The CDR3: CASSAGDLLEQYF. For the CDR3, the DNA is TGCGCCAGCAGCGCAGGGGACCTGCTCGAGCAGTACTTC. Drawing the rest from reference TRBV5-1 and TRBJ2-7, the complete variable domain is KAGVTQTPRYLIKTRGQQVTLSCSPISGHRSVSWYQQTPGQGLQFLFEYFSETQRNKGNFPGRFSGRQFSNSRSEMNVSTLELGDSALYLCASSAGDLLEQYFGPGTRLTVT.

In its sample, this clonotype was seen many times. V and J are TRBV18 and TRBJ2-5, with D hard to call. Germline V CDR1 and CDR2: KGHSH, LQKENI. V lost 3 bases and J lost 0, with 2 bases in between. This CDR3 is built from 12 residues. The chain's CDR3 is CASSPNQETQYF. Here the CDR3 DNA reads TGTGCCAGCTCACCTAACCAAGAGACCCAGTACTTC.

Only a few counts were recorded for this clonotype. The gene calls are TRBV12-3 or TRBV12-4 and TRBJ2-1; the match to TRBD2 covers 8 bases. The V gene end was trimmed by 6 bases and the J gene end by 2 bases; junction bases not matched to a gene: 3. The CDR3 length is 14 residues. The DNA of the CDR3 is TGTGCCAGCAGACTTAGCGGGACCTACAATGAGCAGTTCTTC. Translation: CASRLSGTYNEQFF.

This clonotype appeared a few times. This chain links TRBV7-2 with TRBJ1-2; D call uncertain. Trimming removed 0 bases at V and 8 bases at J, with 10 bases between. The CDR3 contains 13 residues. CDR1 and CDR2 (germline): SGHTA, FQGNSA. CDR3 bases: TGTGCCAGCAGCTTAGCGGGGTTGAACGGCTACACCTTC. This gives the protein CASSLAGLNGYTF.

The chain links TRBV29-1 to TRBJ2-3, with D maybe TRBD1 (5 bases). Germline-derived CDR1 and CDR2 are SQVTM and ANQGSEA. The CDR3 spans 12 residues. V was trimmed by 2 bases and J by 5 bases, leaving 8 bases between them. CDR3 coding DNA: TGCAGCGTTGAATCAGGGATAGATACGCAGTATTTT. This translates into CSVESGIDTQYF.

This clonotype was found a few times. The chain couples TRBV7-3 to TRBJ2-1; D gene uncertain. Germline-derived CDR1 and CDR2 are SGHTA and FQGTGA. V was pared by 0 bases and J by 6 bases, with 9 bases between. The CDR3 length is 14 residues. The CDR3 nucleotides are TGTGCCAGCAGCTTAACGGTCCCAAGCAATGAGCAGTTCTTC. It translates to CASSLTVPSNEQFF.

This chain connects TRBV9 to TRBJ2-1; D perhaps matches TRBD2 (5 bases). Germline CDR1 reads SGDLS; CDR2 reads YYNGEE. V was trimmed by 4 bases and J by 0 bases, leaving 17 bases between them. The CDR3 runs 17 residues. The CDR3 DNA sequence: TGTGCCAGCAGCCCCCTAAAAGCGGCGAGCTCCTACAATGAGCAGTTCTTC. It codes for CASSPLKAASSYNEQFF.

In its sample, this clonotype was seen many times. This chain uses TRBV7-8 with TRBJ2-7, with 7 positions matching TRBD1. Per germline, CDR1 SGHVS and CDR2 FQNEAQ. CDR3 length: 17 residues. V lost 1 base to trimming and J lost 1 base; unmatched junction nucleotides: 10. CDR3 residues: CASSLGDRTILSYEQYF. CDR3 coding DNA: TGTGCCAGCAGCTTAGGGGACAGAACAATCCTTTCCTACGAGCAGTACTTC.

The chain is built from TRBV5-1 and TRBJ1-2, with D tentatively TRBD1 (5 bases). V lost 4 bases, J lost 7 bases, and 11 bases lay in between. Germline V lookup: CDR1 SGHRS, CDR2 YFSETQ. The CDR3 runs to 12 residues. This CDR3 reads CASSPSGSGYTF. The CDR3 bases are TGCGCCAGCAGCCCTTCAGGGAGTGGCTACACCTTC.

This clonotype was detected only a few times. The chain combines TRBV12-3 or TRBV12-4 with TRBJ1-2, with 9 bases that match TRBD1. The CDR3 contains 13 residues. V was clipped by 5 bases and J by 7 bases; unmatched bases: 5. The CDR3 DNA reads TGTGCCAGCAGTCTTACGGACAGGGGTGGCTACACCTTC. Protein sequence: CASSLTDRGGYTF.

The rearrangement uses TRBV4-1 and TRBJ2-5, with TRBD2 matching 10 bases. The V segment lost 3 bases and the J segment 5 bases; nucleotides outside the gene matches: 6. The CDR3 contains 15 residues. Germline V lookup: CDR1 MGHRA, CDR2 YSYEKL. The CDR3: CASSQGNSGGETQYF. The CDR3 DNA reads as TGCGCCAGCAGCCAGGGAAATAGCGGGGGGGAGACCCAGTACTTC.

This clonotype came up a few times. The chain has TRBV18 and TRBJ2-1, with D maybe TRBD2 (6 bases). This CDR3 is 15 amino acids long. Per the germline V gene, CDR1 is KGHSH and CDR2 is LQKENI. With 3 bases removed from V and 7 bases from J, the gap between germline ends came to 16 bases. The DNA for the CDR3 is TGTGCCAGCTCACCGGACCGACTAGTGGTAAATGAGCAGTTCTTC. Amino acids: CASSPDRLVVNEQFF.

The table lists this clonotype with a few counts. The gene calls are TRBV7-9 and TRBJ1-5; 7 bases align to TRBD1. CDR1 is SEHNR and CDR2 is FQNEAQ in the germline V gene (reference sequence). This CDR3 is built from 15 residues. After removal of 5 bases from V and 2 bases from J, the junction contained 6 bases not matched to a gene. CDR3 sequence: CASSPDREGNQPQHF. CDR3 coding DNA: TGTGCCAGCAGCCCAGACAGGGAAGGCAATCAGCCCCAGCATTTT.

CDR3 protein: CASSRLNSNEQFF. The CDR3 coding sequence is TGTGCCAGCAGCCGGCTTAACAGTAATGAGCAGTTCTTC. J is TRBJ2-1 and V is TRBV11-2; D gene unclear. Per the germline V gene, CDR1 is SGHAT and CDR2 is FQNNGV. With 5 bases removed from V and 7 bases from J, the gap between germline ends came to 12 bases. The CDR3 has 13 residues.

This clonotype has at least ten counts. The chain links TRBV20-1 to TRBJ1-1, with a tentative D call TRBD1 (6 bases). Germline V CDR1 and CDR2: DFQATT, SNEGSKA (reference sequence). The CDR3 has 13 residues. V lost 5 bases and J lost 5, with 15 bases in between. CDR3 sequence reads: CSAPGHRPTEAFF. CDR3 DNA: TGCAGTGCTCCGGGACACCGGCCGACTGAAGCTTTCTTT.

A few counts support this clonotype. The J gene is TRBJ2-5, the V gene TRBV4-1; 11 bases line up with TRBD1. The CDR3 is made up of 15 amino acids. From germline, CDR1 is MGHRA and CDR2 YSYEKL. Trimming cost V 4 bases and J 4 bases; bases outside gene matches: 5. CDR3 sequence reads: CASSRGTGGLETQYF. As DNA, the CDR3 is TGCGCCAGCAGCCGAGGGACAGGGGGACTAGAGACCCAGTACTTC.

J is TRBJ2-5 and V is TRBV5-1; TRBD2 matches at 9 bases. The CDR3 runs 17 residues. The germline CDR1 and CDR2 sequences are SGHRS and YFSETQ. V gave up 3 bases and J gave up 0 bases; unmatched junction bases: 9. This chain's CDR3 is CASSWDSSGVYQETQYF. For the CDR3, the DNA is TGCGCCAGCAGCTGGGACTCTAGCGGGGTGTACCAAGAGACCCAGTACTTC.

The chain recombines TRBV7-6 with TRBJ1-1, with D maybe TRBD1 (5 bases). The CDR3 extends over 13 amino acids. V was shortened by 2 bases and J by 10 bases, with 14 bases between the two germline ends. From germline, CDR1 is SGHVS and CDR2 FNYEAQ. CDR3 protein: CASSLRSRGRAFF. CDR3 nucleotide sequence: TGTGCCAGCAGCTTAAGGAGTCGGGGGAGAGCTTTCTTT.

The CDR3 reads CSATRGGPQIINEQFF. CDR3 DNA sequence: TGCAGTGCTACCCGAGGCGGGCCCCAAATTATAAATGAGCAGTTCTTC. The chain carries TRBV20-1 and TRBJ2-1; tentative D call: TRBD2 (5 bases). This CDR3 has 16 residues. Germline CDR1 and CDR2: DFQATT and SNEGSKA (reference sequence). V shed 4 bases and J shed 7 bases, with 23 bases lying between them.

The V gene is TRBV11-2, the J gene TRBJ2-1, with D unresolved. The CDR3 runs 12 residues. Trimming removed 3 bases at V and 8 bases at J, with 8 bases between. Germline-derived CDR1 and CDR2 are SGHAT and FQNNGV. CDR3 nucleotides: TGTGCCAGCAGCTTTACCCCCGATGAGCAGTTCTTC. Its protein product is CASSFTPDEQFF.

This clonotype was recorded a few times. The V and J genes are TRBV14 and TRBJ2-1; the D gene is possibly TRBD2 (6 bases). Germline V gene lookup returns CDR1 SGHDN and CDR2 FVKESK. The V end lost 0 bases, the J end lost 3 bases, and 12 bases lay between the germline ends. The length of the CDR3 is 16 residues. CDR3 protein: CASSQDSGVVYNEQFF. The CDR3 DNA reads TGTGCCAGCAGCCAAGATTCGGGGGTGGTCTACAATGAGCAGTTCTTC.

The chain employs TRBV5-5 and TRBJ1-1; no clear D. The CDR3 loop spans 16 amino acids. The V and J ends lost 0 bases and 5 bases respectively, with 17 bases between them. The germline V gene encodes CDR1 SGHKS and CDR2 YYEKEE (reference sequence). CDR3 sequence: CASSLASGQVLTEAFF. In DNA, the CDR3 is TGTGCCAGCAGCTTGGCCTCTGGTCAGGTCTTAACTGAAGCTTTCTTT.

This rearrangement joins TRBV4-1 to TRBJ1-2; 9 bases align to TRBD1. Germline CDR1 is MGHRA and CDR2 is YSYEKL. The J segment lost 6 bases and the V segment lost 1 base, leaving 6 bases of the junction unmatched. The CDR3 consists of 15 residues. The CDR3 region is CASSQVLGDRDGYTF. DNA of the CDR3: TGCGCCAGCAGCCAAGTTCTTGGGGACAGGGATGGCTACACCTTC.

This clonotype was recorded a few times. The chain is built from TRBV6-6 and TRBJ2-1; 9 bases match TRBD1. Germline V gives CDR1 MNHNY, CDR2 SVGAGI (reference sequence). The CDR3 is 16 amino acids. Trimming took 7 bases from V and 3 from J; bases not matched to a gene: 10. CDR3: CASKNPGTGLYNEQFF. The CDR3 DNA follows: TGTGCCAGCAAAAACCCCGGGACAGGGCTCTACAATGAGCAGTTCTTC.